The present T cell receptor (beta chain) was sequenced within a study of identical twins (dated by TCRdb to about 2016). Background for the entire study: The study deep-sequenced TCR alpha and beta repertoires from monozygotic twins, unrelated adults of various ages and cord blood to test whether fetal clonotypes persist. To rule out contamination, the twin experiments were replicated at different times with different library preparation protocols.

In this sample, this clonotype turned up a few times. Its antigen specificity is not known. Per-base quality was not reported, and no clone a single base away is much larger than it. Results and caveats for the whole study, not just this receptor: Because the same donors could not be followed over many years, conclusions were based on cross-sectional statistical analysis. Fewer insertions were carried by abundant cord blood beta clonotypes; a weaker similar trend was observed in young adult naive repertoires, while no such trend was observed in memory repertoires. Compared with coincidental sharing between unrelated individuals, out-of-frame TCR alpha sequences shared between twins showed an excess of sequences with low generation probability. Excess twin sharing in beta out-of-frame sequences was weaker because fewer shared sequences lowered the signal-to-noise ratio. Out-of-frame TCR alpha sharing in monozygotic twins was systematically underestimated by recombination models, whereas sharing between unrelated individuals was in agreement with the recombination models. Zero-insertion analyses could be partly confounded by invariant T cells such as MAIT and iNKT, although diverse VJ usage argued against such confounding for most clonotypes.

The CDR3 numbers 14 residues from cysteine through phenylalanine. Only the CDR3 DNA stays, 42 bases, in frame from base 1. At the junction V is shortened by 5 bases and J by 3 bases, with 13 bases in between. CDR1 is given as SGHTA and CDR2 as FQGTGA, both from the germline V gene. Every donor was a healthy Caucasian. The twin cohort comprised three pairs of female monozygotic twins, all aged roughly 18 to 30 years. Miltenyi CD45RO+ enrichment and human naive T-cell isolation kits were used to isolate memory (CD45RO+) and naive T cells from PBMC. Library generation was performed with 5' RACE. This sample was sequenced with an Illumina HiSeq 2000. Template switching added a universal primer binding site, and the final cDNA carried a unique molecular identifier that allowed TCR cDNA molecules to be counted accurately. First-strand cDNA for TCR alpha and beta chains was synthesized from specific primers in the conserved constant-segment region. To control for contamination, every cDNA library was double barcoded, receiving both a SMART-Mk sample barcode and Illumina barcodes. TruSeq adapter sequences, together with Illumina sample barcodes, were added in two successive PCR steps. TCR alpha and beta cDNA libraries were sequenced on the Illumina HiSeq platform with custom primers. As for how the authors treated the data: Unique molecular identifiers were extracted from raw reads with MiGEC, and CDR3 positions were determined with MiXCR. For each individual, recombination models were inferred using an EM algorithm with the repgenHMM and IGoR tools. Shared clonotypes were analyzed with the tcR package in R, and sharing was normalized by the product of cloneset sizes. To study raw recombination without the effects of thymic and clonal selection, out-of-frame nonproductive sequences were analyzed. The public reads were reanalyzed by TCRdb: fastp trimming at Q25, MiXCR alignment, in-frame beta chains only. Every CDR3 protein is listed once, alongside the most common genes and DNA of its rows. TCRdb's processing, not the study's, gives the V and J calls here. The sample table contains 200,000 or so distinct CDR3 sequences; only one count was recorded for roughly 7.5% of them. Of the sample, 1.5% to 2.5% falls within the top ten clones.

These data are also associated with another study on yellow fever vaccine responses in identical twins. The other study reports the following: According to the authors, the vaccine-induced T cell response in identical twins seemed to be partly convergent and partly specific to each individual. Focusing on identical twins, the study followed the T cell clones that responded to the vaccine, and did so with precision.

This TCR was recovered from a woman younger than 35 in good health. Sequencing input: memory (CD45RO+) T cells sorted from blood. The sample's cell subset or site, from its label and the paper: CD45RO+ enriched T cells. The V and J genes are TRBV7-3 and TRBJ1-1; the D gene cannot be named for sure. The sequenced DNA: TGTGCCAGCAGCCGGCTTGCTTTGGACACTGAAGCTTTCTTT. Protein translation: CASSRLALDTEAFF.